The sequence of this TCR beta chain was determined in a study of immune characteristics of hereditary and idiopathic chronic pancreatitis. Context from the whole study: The study profiled local pancreatic immune cells and TCRbeta repertoires in hereditary and idiopathic chronic pancreatitis compared with control organ donor pancreases. In total, 4 or 5 control pancreases, fewer than 10 hereditary chronic pancreatitis pancreases and about 6 idiopathic chronic pancreatitis pancreases underwent TCRbeta sequencing. The gDNA-based approach was chosen because it involved minimal in vitro experimental manipulation of pancreas-infiltrating T cells.

This clone appeared once. Its antigen target is currently unknown. No much larger clone is present one base from it, and per-base qualities are unavailable. Pancreas tissue with chronic pancreatitis was obtained from patients having total pancreatectomy with islet autotransplantation (TPIAT). No known history of diabetes was present in the included chronic pancreatitis patients. For TCRbeta sequencing, genomic DNA was extracted directly from bulk pancreas tissue without sorting T cells. Pancreas tissues from patients and organ donors were collected consecutively at two US centers. The library was prepared using the immunoSEQ multiplex PCR assay. The TCRbeta CDR3 region and adjacent sequences were amplified and sequenced from pancreatic genomic DNA. For the original study's pipeline: Productive clonality and productive rearrangement counts were measured along with repertoire diversity, which was expressed as a mean normalized Shannon-Wiener index. Control and chronic pancreatitis repertoire metrics were compared with the nonparametric Mann-Whitney U test. A shared clonotype was defined as a CDR3beta sequence with the same amino acid composition and length across subjects. TCRdb limited this immuneACCESS table to in-frame rearrangements with V and J called. A share of clones is missing; checked studies link under half to unresolved V genes, and the rest is unexplained. Clone size and V and J calls were adopted from that table, with D and trimming inferred from the DNA. Across this sample there are around 1,800 clones, with roughly 80% seen only once. The top ten clonotypes cover 16% of the sample.

The paper as a whole reports these results and caveats: Significantly increased TCRbeta repertoire diversity and reduced clonality were observed in both chronic pancreatitis groups relative to controls. Differences in Vbeta-Jbeta gene family usage, including TRBV10, TRBV19, TRBV23 and TRBV5, were found between hereditary and idiopathic chronic pancreatitis. Among approximately 12 chronic pancreatitis patients, the number of productive TCR rearrangements showed a positive correlation with disease severity scores. The study did not include chronic pancreatitis caused by alcohol use. Because patient tissue could be obtained only at the time of TPIAT, differences in disease duration may have affected the immune findings.

The CDR3 covers 15 residues, taking in both the cysteine and the phenylalanine. The only DNA kept is the CDR3, 45 bases in frame from the first base. Reading the germline V gene gives CDR1 MDHEN and CDR2 SYDVKM. V is pared back by 6 bases and J by 7 bases, with 18 bases lying between the germline termini. The V and J segments used are TRBV28 and TRBJ1-4; perhaps TRBD1 is the D gene, with 6 bases matching. This TCR was sampled from a human donor with chronic pancreatitis. Sample: pancreas tissue with hereditary chronic pancreatitis. Read as DNA, the sequence is TGTGCCAGCAGCAACCCGGGTGGGGGGCGTGAAAAACTGTTTTTT. This sequence encodes CASSNPGGGREKLFF.